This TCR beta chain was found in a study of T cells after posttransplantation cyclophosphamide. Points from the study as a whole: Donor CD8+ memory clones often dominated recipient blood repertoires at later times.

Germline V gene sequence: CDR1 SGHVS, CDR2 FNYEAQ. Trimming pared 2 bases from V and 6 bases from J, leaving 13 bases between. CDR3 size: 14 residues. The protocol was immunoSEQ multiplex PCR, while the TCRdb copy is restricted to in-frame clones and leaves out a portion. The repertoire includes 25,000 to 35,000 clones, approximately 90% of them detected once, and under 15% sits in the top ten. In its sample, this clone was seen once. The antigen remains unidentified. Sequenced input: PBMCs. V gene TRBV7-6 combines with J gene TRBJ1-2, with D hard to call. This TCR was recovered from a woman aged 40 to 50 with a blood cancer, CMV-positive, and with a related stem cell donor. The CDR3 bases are TGTGCCAGCAGCTTAACCATAGGGAGCGATGGCTACACCTTC. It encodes CASSLTIGSDGYTF.